The T cell receptor beta chain under discussion was sequenced for a study of T cell responses to AZD1222 COVID-19 vaccine. Study as a whole: Second-dose intervals near 4 or 12 weeks were combined.

The CDR3 spans 15 residues. Germline V CDR1 and CDR2: SSHAT, FNYEAQ (reference sequence). Study results and limitations: It should be noted that donors were predominantly white British and more often female, and clonal diversity was possibly underestimated. Increased Spike-specific TCR breadth and depth were observed after two AZD1222 doses.

Data came from immunoSEQ multiplex PCR; TCRdb stores just in-frame clones and leaves some out. The sample holds about 130,000 clones, around nine tenths seen once. On this clone: The antigen remains undetermined. The junction departs from germline at one end; a sequencing error may be responsible.

This receptor was obtained from an adult in good health. Material: peripheral blood, obtained on day 0 of AZD1222 vaccination. The chain combines TRBV7-7 with TRBJ2-1, with 11 bases identical to TRBD2. In DNA form, the CDR3 reads TGTGCTAGCAGCTTCGGACTAGCGGGCTACAATGAGCAGTTCTTC. It translates to CASSFGLAGYNEQFF.